The 25 T cell receptor beta chains listed next were all sequenced from one sample in a study of shared clonotypes between healthy human individuals. Profiling relied on immunoSEQ multiplex PCR, and the TCRdb table lists in-frame clones only, not all of them. The sample yields over 2 million clones, over 85% seen once. Sequenced material: naive CD4+ T cells sorted from blood. The sample's subset: CD45RA+ positively selected. These receptor sequences come from a man younger than 35 in good health.

The gene calls are TRBV7-2 and TRBJ1-6; 7 bases align to TRBD1. Losses at the gene ends were 3 bases for V and 3 bases for J; bases not matched to a gene: 5. The germline V gene has CDR1 SGHTA and CDR2 FQGNSA. The CDR3 is 16 residues long. The CDR3 DNA is TGTGCCAGCAGCTTTTTAAGACAGGGCTATAATTCACCCCTCCACTTT. This encodes CASSFLRQGYNSPLHF.

The chain employs TRBV6-5 and TRBJ1-5; TRBD1 matches at 8 bases. Germline trimming cut 7 bases from V and 1 base from J; bases unmatched to any gene: 6. The CDR3 is 15 residues long. Germline CDR1 MNHEY, CDR2 SVGAGI. DNA of the CDR3: TGTGCCAGCAAGCCACAGGGGGTGAGCAATCAGCCCCAGCATTTT. It codes for CASKPQGVSNQPQHF.

This sequence joins TRBV6-6 and TRBJ1-4; 8 bases match TRBD1. The CDR3 is 16 amino acids. Germline V gives CDR1 MNHNY, CDR2 SVGAGI (reference sequence). The trim removed 5 bases at V and 8 bases at J, leaving 13 bases unmatched. CDR3 amino acids: CASSLGQGRGSEKLFF. In nucleotides, the CDR3 is TGTGCCAGCAGTCTTGGACAGGGAAGAGGAAGCGAAAAACTGTTTTTT.

This chain uses TRBV25-1 with TRBJ2-5; D is possibly TRBD1 (6 bases). Near its end, the DNA agrees better with TRBJ2-7, so the J call may be wrong. Per the germline V gene, CDR1 is MGHDK and CDR2 is SYGVNS. The CDR3 covers 15 residues. The CDR3, as DNA: TGTGCCAGCAGTGAATATAAGGCAGGGGCCTACGAGCAGTACTTC. Translating gives CASSEYKAGAYEQYF.

The chain recombines TRBV6-1 with TRBJ2-2, with a tentative D call TRBD1 (5 bases). V gave up 3 bases and J gave up 7 bases, with 15 bases separating them. Germline assignment: CDR1 MNHNS and CDR2 SASEGT. CDR3 length: 15 amino acids. The CDR3 protein is CASSESAGRGGELFF. CDR3 in DNA: TGTGCCAGCAGTGAGTCGGCAGGGCGAGGCGGGGAGCTGTTTTTT.

This chain joins TRBV15 and TRBJ2-5, with D unclear. Germline V CDR1 and CDR2: LNHNV, YYDKDF (reference sequence). The V end was cut by 0 bases, the J end by 4 bases, with 6 bases between. The CDR3 loop spans 13 amino acids. CDR3 residues: CATSRDLSETQYF. CDR3 coding DNA: TGTGCCACCAGCAGAGATCTATCAGAGACCCAGTACTTC.

In this sample, this clone turned up once. The genes are TRBV6-5 and TRBJ1-1; D unclear. Trimming removed 5 bases from V and 7 bases from J, with 8 bases in between. This CDR3 has 11 amino acids. Germline lookup yields CDR1 MNHEY and CDR2 SVGAGI. Here the CDR3 DNA reads TGTGCCAGCAGTAGTAGGAATGAAGCTTTCTTT. Its protein product is CASSSRNEAFF.

V gene TRBV6-5 combines with J gene TRBJ1-2, with D maybe TRBD1 (5 bases). The V gene's germline CDR1 is MNHEY and CDR2 SVGAGI. Trimming took 4 bases from V and 8 from J, leaving 20 bases between them. There are 15 residues in the CDR3. The CDR3 loop reads CASSSPRGLAGGYTF. CDR3 DNA sequence: TGTGCCAGCAGTTCGCCTCGTGGGTTAGCAGGGGGCTACACCTTC.

V is TRBV6-4 and J is TRBJ2-7; possible D gene TRBD2, 5 bases. CDR1 is MRHNA and CDR2 is SNTAGT in the germline V gene. Deletions cut 8 bases from V and 2 bases from J, with 13 bases between. The CDR3 is 13 residues long. In DNA, the CDR3 is TGTGCCAGCGTTCCCAGCGGAACCTACGAGCAGTACTTC. This encodes CASVPSGTYEQYF.

V usage is TRBV4-1 and J usage is TRBJ2-4; D might be TRBD2 (6 bases). This CDR3 is built from 14 residues. Germline-derived CDR1 and CDR2 are MGHRA and YSYEKL. Trimming pared 0 bases from V and 8 bases from J, leaving 11 bases between. CDR3 in DNA: TGCGCCAGCAGCCAAGAGGAGGGAAGGGACATTCAGTACTTC. It yields the protein CASSQEEGRDIQYF.

DNA for the CDR3: TGTGCCAGCAGCCTCGGTGGGGTTGGGTCCGGGGAGCTGTTTTTT. This translates into CASSLGGVGSGELFF. The V call is TRBV6-6, the J call TRBJ2-2; D gene ambiguous. The CDR3 contains 15 residues. The germline CDR1 and CDR2 sequences are MNHNY and SVGAGI (reference sequence). V was clipped by 6 bases and J by 6 bases, with 17 bases between them.

This chain links TRBV2 with TRBJ1-5, with a weak D call TRBD1 (5 bases). V lost 6 bases and J 2 bases, leaving 17 bases between the germline ends. The germline CDR1 and CDR2 sequences are SNHLY and FYNNEI. The CDR3 is made up of 16 amino acids. The CDR3 DNA sequence: TGTGCCAGCAGCGACGGGGCGGGGCTGGGCAATCAGCCCCAGCATTTT. Translated: CASSDGAGLGNQPQHF. Full variable domain (outside the CDR3, taken from reference TRBV2 and TRBJ1-5): EPEVTQTPSHQVTQMGQEVILRCVPISNHLYFYWYRQILGQKVEFLVSFYNNEISEKSEIFDDQFSVERPDGSNFTLKIRSTKLEDSAMYFCASSDGAGLGNQPQHFGDGTRLSIL.

The chain uses TRBV29-1 and TRBJ2-1; 9 bases map to TRBD2. The V gene end was trimmed by 5 bases and the J gene end by 9 bases; junction bases not matched to a gene: 5. Germline V gene lookup returns CDR1 SQVTM and CDR2 ANQGSEA. The CDR3 consists of 12 residues. This chain's CDR3 is CSVWGLAFEQFF. The CDR3 DNA reads TGCAGCGTTTGGGGACTAGCATTTGAGCAGTTCTTC.

J is TRBJ2-4 and V is TRBV30, with D possibly TRBD2 on 6 matching bases. The germline V and J ends were trimmed by 0 bases and 8 bases, with 8 bases remaining between them. The germline V gene has CDR1 GTSNPN and CDR2 SVGIG (reference sequence). This CDR3 spans 12 amino acids. CDR3 region: CAWSVLADIQYF. The CDR3 DNA reads TGTGCCTGGAGTGTACTAGCTGACATTCAGTACTTC. Based on the CDR3 plus reference TRBV30 and TRBJ2-4, the full variable domain is SQTIHQWPATLVQPVGSPLSLECTVEGTSNPNLYWYRQAAGRGLQLLFYSVGIGQISSEVPQNLSASRPQDRQFILSSKKLLLSDSGFYLCAWSVLADIQYFGAGTRLSVL.

Of note for this clone: The same CDR3 arises from other DNA sequences in this sample as well. The gene calls are TRBV6-6 and TRBJ1-2; D is ambiguous. V was trimmed by 6 bases and J by 4 bases, leaving 9 bases between them. This CDR3 comprises 12 residues. Germline CDR1 MNHNY, CDR2 SVGAGI (reference sequence). The CDR3 here is CASRTGSYGYTF. The CDR3 DNA reads as TGTGCCAGCAGAACGGGGAGCTATGGCTACACCTTC.

The CDR3 loop reads CASSVSLAGGRETQYF. As DNA, the CDR3 is TGTGCCAGCAGTGTCTCTTTAGCGGGAGGACGGGAGACCCAGTACTTC. The V call is TRBV6-1, the J call TRBJ2-5; TRBD2 matches 10 bases. Germline V gene sequence: CDR1 MNHNS, CDR2 SASEGT. This CDR3 has 16 amino acids. V shed 4 bases, J shed 5 bases, and the junction held 10 bases outside the gene matches.

In this sample, this clone turned up a few times. The CDR3 DNA sequence: TGTGCCTGGAGTGTAGGGAGTCTGAAGGAGACCCAGTACTTC. It yields the protein CAWSVGSLKETQYF. The V and J genes are TRBV30 and TRBJ2-5; a possible D gene is TRBD2 (5 bases). Trimming removed 0 bases at V and 5 bases at J, with 13 bases between. Looked up from germline, CDR1 is GTSNPN and CDR2 is SVGIG (reference sequence). The CDR3 is made up of 14 amino acids.

This clone was detected only once. The V gene is TRBV10-3, the J gene TRBJ2-1, with D perhaps given as TRBD1 or TRBD2 (5 bases each). Germline CDR1 ENHRY, CDR2 SYGVKD. V lost 4 bases and J 0 bases, leaving 10 bases between the germline ends. This CDR3 is 15 amino acids long. The CDR3 DNA reads as TGTGCCATCAGTGTGGGACCAAGCTCCTACAATGAGCAGTTCTTC. It is translated as CAISVGPSSYNEQFF.

V gene TRBV28 combines with J gene TRBJ1-5; a weak D match, TRBD1 (5 bases). The CDR3 spans 12 residues. The V end lost 6 bases, the J end lost 6 bases, and 9 bases lay between the germline ends. Germline CDR1 reads MDHEN; CDR2 reads SYDVKM. CDR3 DNA sequence: TGTGCCAGCAGCGTGGGGACTCAGCCCCAGCATTTT. Protein sequence: CASSVGTQPQHF. The full variable domain, its missing parts supplied by reference TRBV28 and TRBJ1-5, is DVKVTQSSRYLVKRTGEKVFLECVQDMDHENMFWYRQDPGLGLRLIYFSYDVKMKEKGDIPEGYSVSREKKERFSLILESASTNQTSMYLCASSVGTQPQHFGDGTRLSIL.

The chain is built from TRBV5-1 and TRBJ2-5; D possibly corresponds to TRBD2 (6 bases). Trimming shortened V by 3 bases and J by 5 bases, and 20 bases separated the two germline ends. CDR3 length equals 16 residues. Germline V gives CDR1 SGHRS, CDR2 YFSETQ. The CDR3 loop reads CASSSSGTAGFETQYF. CDR3 nucleotide sequence: TGCGCCAGCAGCTCTTCCGGGACTGCGGGGTTTGAGACCCAGTACTTC.

Here the CDR3 DNA reads TGTGCCAGCAGCGTAGACCCTGGGACAGGTTACGAGCAGTACTTC. Its translation: CASSVDPGTGYEQYF. The chain joins TRBV9 to TRBJ2-7; 8 nucleotides line up with TRBD1. The CDR3 is 15 amino acids. Per germline, CDR1 SGDLS and CDR2 YYNGEE. J gave up 4 bases and V 0 bases, and 6 bases lay outside the gene matches.

V gene TRBV30 combines with J gene TRBJ1-1; D not resolved. Germline CDR1 GTSNPN, CDR2 SVGIG (reference sequence). V was trimmed by 4 bases and J by 2 bases, leaving 14 bases between them. This CDR3 comprises 14 residues. The CDR3 spells CAWNRQPPNTEAFF. In DNA, the CDR3 is TGTGCCTGGAACCGCCAGCCCCCTAACACTGAAGCTTTCTTT.

The chain combines TRBV6-1 with TRBJ1-5; maybe TRBD1 (6 bases). With 2 bases removed from V and 6 bases from J, the gap between germline ends came to 8 bases. This CDR3 has 13 amino acids. Germline V gene lookup returns CDR1 MNHNS and CDR2 SASEGT. CDR3 sequence (DNA): TGTGCCAGCAGTGAACCCAGGGGTCAGCCCCAGCATTTT. Translation gives CASSEPRGQPQHF.

This clone appeared a single time. The V gene is TRBV6-6, the J gene TRBJ1-2; 7 bases map to TRBD1. This CDR3 comprises 12 residues. Per the germline V gene, CDR1 is MNHNY and CDR2 is SVGAGI (reference sequence). V gave up 6 bases and J gave up 7 bases; unmatched junction bases: 5. This CDR3 is CASRQGVVGYTF. The CDR3 nucleotides read TGTGCCAGCAGGCAGGGGGTGGTTGGCTACACCTTC.

The chain has TRBV5-1 and TRBJ2-3, with 9 bases aligning to TRBD2. The ends lost 0 bases at V and 3 bases at J; junction bases unmatched: 14. Germline values: CDR1 SGHRS, CDR2 YFSETQ. The CDR3 totals 19 residues. The CDR3 DNA follows: TGCGCCAGCAGCTTGGGATATACTAGCGGGTGGAGTGGAACAGATACGCAGTATTTT. Protein: CASSLGYTSGWSGTDTQYF.